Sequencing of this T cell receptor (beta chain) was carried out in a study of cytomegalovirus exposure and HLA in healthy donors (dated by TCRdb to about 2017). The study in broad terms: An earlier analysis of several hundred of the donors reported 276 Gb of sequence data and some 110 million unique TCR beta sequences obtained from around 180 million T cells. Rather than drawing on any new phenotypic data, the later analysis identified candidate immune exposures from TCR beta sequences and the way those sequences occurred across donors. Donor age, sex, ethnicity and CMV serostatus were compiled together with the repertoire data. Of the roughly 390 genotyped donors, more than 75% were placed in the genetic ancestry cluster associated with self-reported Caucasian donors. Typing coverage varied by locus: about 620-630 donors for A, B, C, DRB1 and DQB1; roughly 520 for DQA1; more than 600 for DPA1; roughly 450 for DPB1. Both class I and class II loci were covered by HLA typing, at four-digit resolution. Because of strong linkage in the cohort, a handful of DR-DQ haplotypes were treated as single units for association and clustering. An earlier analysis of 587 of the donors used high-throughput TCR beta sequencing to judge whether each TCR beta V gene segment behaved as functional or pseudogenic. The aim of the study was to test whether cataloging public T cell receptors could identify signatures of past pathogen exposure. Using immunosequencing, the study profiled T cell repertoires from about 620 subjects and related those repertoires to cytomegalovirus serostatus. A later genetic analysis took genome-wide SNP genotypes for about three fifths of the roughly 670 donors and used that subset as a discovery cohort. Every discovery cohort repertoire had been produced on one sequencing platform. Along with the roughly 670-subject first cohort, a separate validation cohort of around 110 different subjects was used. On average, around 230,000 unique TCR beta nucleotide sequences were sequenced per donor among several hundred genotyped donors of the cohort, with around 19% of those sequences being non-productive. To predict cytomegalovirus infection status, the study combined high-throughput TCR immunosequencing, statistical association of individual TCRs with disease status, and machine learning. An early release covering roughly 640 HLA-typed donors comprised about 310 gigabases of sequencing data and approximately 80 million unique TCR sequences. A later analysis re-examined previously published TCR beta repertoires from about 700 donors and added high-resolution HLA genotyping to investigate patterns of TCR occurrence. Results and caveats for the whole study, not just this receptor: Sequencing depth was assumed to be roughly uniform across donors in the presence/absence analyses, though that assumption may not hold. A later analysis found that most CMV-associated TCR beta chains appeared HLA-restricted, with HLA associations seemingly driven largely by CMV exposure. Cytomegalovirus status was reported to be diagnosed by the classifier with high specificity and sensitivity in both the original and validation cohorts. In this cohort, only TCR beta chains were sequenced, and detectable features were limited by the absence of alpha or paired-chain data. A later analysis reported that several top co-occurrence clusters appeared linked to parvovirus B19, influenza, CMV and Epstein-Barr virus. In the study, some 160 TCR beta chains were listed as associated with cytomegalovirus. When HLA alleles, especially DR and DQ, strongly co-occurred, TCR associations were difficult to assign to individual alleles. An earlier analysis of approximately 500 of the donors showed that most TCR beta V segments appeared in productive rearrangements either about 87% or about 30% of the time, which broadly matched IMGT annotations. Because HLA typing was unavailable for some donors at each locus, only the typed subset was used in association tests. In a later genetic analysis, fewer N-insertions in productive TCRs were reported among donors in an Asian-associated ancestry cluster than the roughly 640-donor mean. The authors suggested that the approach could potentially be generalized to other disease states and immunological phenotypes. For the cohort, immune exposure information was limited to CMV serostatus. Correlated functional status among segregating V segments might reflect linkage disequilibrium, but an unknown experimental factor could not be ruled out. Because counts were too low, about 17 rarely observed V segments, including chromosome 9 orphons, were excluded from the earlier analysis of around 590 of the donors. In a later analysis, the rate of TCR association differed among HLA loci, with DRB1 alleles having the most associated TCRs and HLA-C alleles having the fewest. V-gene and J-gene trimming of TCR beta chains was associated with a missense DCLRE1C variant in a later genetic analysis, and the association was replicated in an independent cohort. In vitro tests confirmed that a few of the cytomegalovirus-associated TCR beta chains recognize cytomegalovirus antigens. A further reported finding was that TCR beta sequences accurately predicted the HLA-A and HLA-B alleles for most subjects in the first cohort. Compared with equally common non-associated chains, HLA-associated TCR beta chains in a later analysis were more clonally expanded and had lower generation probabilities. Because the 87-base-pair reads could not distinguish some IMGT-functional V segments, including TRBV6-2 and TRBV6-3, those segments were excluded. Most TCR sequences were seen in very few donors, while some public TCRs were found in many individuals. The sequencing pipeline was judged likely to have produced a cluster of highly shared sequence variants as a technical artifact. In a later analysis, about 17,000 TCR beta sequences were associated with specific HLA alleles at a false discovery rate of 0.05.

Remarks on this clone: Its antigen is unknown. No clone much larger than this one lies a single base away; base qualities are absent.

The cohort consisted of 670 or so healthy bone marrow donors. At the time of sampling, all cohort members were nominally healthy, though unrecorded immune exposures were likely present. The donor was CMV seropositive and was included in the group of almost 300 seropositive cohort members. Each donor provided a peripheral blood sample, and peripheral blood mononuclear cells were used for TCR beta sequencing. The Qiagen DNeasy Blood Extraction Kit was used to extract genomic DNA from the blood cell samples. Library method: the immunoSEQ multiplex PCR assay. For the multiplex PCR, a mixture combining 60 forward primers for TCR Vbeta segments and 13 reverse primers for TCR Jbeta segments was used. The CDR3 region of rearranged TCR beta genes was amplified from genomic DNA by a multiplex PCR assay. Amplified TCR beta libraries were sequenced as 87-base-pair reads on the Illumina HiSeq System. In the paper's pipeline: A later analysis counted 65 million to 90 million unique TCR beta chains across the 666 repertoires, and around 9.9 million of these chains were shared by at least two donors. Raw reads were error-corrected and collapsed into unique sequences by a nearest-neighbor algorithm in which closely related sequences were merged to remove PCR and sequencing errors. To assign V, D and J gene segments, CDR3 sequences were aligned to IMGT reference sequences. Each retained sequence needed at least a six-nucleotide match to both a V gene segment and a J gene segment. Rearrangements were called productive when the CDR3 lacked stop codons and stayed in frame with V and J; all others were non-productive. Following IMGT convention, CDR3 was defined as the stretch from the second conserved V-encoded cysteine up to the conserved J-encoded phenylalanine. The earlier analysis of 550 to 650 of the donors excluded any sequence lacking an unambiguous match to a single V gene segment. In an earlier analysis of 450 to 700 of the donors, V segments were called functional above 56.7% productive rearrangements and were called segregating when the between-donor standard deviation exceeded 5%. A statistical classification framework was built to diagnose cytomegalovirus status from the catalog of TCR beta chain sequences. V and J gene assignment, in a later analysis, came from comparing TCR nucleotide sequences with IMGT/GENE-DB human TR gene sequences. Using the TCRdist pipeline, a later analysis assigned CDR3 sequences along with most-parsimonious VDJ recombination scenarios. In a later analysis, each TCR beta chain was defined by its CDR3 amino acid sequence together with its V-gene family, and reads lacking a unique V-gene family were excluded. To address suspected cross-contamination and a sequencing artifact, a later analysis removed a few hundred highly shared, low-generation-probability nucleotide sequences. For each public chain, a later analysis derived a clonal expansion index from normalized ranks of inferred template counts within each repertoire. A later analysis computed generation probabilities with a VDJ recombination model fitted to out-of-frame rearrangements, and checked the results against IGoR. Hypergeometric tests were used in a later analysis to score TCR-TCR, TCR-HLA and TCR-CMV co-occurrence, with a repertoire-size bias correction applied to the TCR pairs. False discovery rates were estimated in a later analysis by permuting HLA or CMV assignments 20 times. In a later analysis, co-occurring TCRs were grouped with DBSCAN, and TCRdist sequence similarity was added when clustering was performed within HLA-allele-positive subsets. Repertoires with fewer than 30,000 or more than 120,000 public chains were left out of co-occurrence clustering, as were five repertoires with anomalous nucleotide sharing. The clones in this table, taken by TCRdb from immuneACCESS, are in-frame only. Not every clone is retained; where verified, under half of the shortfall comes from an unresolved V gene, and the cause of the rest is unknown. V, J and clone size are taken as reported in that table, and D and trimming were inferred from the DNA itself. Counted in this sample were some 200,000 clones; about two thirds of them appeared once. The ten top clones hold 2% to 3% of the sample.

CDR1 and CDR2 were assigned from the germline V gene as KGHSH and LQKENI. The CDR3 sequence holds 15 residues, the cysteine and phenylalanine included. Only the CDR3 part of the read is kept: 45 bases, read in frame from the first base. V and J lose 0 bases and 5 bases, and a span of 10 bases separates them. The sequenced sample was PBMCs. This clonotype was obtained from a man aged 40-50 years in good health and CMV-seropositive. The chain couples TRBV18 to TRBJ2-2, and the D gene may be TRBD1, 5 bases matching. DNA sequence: TGTGCCAGCTCACCACCACAGGCGCGGACCGGGGAGCTGTTTTTT. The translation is CASSPPQARTGELFF.